Below, one TCR beta chain is given with its context. Its antigen remains unidentified. Vbeta (60) and Jbeta (13) primers were used in the PCR. Some clones are missing from TCRdb's copy, which holds only in-frame ones; the method was immunoSEQ multiplex PCR. Among roughly 140,000 clones listed, approximately 72% were seen once. These data belong to a study of cytomegalovirus exposure and HLA in healthy donors. Study information: Genetic ancestry analysis placed around 76% of the roughly 400 donors that were genotyped in the Caucasian-associated cluster.

Overall study results and limits: Across donors, presence/absence analyses took sequencing depth to be roughly uniform. The classifier was said to identify cytomegalovirus status with high specificity and sensitivity.

The clonotype was recovered from a man aged 18 to 30 in good health and CMV-seronegative. The source material was PBMCs.

The DNA of the CDR3 is TGTGCCAGTAGTCTCAGGGGCGCGAACACCGGGGAGCTGTTTTTT. It translates to CASSLRGANTGELFF. The V gene is TRBV19, the J gene TRBJ2-2; perhaps TRBD1 as D (6 bases). The CDR3 sequence is 15 residues long. The germline CDR1 and CDR2 sequences are LNHDA and SQIVND (reference sequence). Trimming left V 5 bases short and J 0 bases short, with 10 bases between.